This T cell receptor (beta chain) was recorded in a study of blood T cell repertoires in COVID-19. Study background: Sources were T cells, B-cell-depleted T cells, or PBMCs; the material itself was cDNA or gDNA.

Per the original methods: The authors estimated nucleated cell counts from reference gene primer amplification. TCRdb's table, derived via immunoSEQ multiplex PCR, lists solely in-frame clones and lacks some. V, J and clone size are taken as reported in that table, and D and trimming were inferred from the DNA itself. This sample has a few hundred thousand clones; about 90% occur once, and the top ten carry approximately 3%. The CDR3 consists of 21 residues. The ends lost 2 bases at V and 0 bases at J; junction bases unmatched: 16. Germline CDR1 is SGHRS and CDR2 is YFSETQ. This clonotype originated in a woman in her twenties or thirties with COVID-19, enrolled during active disease. The material sequenced was peripheral blood. V gene TRBV5-1 combines with J gene TRBJ2-3, with 12 bases fitting TRBD2. DNA for the CDR3: TGCGCCAGCAGCTTCCCCCCAACTACTAGCGGGGGGACCCTGAGCACAGATACGCAGTATTTT. Translated: CASSFPPTTSGGTLSTDTQYF.